The 2 T cell receptor beta chains below come from one sample, sequenced in a study of shared clonotypes between healthy human individuals (dated by TCRdb to the early 2020s). CD8 naive samples were CD45RO-negative cells positively selected for CCR7, giving a CD45RA+CCR7+ population that excluded TemRA cells. Library prep was done by the immunoSEQ multiplex PCR assay. This is the immuneACCESS table as TCRdb keeps it, with only in-frame sequences that have V and J called. A part of the clones is gone; compared with another copy, unresolved V genes explain less than half, and the rest is unexplained. A total of 600,000 or so clones appear in this sample, roughly 98% of them only once. The ten largest clones take up less than 0.35% of the sample. Sequences were obtained from naive CD8+ T cells sorted from blood. The cell subset or site label, as the study defines it: CD45RA+CCR7+. The source is a man aged 25 to 45 in good health.

This sequence joins TRBV27 and TRBJ1-1; 7 positions agree with TRBD1. The CDR3 loop spans 14 amino acids. The germline V gene has CDR1 MNHEY and CDR2 SMNVEV (reference sequence). V lost 7 bases to trimming and J lost 5 bases; unmatched junction nucleotides: 10. CDR3 sequence reads: CASIKNRGWTEAFF. Written as DNA, the CDR3 is TGTGCCAGCATAAAAAACAGGGGTTGGACTGAAGCTTTCTTT.

The chain recombines TRBV4-3 with TRBJ2-2; weak D call: TRBD1 (6 bases). V gave up 4 bases and J gave up 1 base, with 16 bases separating them. CDR3 length equals 17 residues. Germline V gene data show CDR1 as LGHNA and CDR2 as YSLEER. In DNA, the CDR3 is TGCGCCAGCAGCCTAGCCAGGGGCCCCGAGAACACCGGGGAGCTGTTTTTT. Translated: CASSLARGPENTGELFF.